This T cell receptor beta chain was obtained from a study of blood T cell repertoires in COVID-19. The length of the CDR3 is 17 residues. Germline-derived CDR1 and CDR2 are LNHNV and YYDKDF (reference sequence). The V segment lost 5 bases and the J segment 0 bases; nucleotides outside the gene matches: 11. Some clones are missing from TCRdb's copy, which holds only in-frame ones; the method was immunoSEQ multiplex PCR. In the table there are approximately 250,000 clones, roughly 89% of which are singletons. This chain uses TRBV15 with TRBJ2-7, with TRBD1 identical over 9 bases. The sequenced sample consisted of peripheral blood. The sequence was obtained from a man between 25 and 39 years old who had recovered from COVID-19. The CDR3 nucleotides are TGTGCCACCAGCTGGAGGACAGGGGCGCTTTCCTCCTACGAGCAGTACTTC. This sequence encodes CATSWRTGALSSYEQYF.